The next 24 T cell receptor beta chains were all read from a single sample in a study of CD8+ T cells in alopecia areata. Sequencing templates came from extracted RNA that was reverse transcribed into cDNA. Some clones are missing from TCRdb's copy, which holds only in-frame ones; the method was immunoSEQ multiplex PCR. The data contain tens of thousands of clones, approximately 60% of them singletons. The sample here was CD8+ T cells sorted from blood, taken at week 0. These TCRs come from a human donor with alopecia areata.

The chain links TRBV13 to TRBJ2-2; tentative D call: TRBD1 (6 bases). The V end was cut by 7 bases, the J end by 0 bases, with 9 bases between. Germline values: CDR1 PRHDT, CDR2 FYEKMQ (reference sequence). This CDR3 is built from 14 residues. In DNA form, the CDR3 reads TGTGCCAGCACCACAGGGTCGAACACCGGGGAGCTGTTTTTT. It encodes CASTTGSNTGELFF.

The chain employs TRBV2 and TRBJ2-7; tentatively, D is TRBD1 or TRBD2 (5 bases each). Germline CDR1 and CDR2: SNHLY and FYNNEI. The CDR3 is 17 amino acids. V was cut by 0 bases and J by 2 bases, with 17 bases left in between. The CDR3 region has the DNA TGTGCCAGCAGTGAAGCGCTTCGGGGCAGCGATACCTACGAGCAGTACTTC. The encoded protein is CASSEALRGSDTYEQYF. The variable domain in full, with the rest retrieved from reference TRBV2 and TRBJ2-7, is EPEVTQTPSHQVTQMGQEVILRCVPISNHLYFYWYRQILGQKVEFLVSFYNNEISEKSEIFDDQFSVERPDGSNFTLKIRSTKLEDSAMYFCASSEALRGSDTYEQYFGPGTRLTVT.

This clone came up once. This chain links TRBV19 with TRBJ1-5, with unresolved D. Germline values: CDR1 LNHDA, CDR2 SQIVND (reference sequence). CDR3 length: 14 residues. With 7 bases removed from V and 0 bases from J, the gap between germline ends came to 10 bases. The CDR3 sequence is CASIGDYSNQPQHF. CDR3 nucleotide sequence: TGTGCCAGTATTGGGGATTATAGCAATCAGCCCCAGCATTTT.

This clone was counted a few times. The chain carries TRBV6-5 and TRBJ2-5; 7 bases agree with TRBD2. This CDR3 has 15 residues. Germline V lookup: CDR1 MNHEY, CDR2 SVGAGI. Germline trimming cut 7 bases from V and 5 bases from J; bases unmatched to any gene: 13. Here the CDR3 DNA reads TGTGCCAGCACCCAATGGATAGGGGAGGGGGAGACCCAGTACTTC. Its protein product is CASTQWIGEGETQYF.

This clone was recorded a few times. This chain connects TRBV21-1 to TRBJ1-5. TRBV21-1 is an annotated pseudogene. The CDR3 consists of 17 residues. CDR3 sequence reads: CASSKLVAELGNQPQHF. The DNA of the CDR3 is TGTGCCAGCAGCAAATTGGTCGCCGAATTGGGCAATCAGCCCCAGCATTTT.

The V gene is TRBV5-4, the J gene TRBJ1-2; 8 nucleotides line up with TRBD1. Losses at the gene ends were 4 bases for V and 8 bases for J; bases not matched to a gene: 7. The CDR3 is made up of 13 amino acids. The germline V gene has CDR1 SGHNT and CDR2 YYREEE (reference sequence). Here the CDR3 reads CASSEDRVNGYTF. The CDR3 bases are TGTGCCAGCAGCGAGGACAGGGTGAACGGCTACACCTTC.

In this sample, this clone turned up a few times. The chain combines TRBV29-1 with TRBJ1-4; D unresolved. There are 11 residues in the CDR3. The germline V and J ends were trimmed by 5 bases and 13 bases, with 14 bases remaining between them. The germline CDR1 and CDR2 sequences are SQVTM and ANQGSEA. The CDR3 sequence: CSVSGTVRLFF. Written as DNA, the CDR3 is TGCAGCGTTTCGGGCACGGTCAGACTGTTTTTT.

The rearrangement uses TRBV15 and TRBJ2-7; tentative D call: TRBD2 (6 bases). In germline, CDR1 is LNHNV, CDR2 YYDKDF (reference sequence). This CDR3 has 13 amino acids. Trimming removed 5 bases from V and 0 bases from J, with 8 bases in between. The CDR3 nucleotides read TGTGCCACCAGCCCTAGCGACTCCTACGAGCAGTACTTC. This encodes CATSPSDSYEQYF.

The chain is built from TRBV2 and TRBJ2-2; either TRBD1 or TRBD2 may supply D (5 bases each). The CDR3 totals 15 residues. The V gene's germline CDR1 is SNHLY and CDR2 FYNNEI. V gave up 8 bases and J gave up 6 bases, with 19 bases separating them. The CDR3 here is CASSTSGTFAGELFF. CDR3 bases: TGTGCCAGCTCCACCTCCGGGACCTTCGCCGGGGAGCTGTTTTTT.

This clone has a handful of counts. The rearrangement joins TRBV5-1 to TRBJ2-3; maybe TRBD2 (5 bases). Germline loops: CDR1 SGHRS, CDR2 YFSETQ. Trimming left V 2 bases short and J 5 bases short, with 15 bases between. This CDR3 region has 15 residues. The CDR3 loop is CASSFATARGDTQYF. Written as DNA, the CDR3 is TGCGCCAGCAGCTTTGCGACCGCCCGGGGAGATACGCAGTATTTT.

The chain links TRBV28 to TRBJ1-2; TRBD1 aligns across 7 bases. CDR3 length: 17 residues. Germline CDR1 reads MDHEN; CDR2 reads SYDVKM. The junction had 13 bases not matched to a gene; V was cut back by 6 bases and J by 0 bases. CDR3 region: CASSTTLRDSPNYGYTF. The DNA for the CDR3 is TGTGCCAGCAGCACGACCCTAAGGGACAGTCCTAACTATGGCTACACCTTC.

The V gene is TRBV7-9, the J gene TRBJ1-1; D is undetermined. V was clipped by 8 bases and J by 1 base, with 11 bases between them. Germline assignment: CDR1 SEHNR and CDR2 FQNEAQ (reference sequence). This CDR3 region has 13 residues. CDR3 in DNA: TGTGCCAGCGTGAAGGGCTGGAACACTGAAGCTTTCTTT. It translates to CASVKGWNTEAFF.

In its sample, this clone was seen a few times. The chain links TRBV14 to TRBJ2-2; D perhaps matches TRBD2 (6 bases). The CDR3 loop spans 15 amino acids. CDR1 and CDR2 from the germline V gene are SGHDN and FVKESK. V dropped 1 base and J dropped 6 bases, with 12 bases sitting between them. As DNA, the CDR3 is TGTGCCAGCAGCCAAGTAATCGGGGGTTCCGGGGAGCTGTTTTTT. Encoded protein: CASSQVIGGSGELFF.

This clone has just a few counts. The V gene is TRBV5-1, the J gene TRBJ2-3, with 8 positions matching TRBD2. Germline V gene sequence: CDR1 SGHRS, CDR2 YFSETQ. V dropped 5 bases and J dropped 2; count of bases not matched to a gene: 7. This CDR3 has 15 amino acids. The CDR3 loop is CASRDGLANTDTQYF. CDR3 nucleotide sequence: TGCGCCAGCAGGGACGGACTAGCCAACACAGATACGCAGTATTTT. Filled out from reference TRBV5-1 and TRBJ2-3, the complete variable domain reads KAGVTQTPRYLIKTRGQQVTLSCSPISGHRSVSWYQQTPGQGLQFLFEYFSETQRNKGNFPGRFSGRQFSNSRSEMNVSTLELGDSALYLCASRDGLANTDTQYFGPGTRLTVL.

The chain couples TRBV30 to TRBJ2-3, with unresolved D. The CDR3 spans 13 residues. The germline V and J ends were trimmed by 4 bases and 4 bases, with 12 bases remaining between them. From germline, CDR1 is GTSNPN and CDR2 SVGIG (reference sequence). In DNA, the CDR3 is TGTGCCTGGAATTATGCTACCGCAGATACGCAGTATTTT. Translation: CAWNYATADTQYF.

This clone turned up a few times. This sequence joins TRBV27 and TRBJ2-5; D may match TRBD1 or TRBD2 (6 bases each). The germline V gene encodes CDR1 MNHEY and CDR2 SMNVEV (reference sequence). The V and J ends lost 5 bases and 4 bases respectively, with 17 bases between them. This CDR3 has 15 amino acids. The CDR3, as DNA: TGTGCCAGCAGTCCGGGGGCACTACGACCAGAGACCCAGTACTTC. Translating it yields CASSPGALRPETQYF.

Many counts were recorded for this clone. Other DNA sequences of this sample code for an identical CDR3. CDR3 residues: CASSEGTSGNEQFF. DNA of the CDR3: TGTGCCAGCAGTGAGGGGACTAGCGGGAATGAGCAGTTCTTC. This chain links TRBV6-4 with TRBJ2-1; 12 nucleotides line up with TRBD2. Germline V gene sequence: CDR1 MRHNA, CDR2 SNTAGT. With V trimmed by 3 bases and J by 7 bases, 1 base remained unmatched. This CDR3 spans 14 amino acids.

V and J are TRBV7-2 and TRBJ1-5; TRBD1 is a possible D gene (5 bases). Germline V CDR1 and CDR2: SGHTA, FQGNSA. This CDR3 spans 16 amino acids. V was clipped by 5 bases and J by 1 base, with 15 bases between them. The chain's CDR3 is CASSARAGGSNQPQHF. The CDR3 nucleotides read TGTGCCAGCAGCGCGCGCGCCGGGGGAAGCAATCAGCCCCAGCATTTT.

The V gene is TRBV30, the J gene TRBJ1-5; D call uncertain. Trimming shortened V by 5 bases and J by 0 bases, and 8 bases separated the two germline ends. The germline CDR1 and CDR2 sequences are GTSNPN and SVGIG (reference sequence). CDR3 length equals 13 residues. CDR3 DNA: TGTGCCTGGGGAGGAGGTAGCAATCAGCCCCAGCATTTT. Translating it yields CAWGGGSNQPQHF.

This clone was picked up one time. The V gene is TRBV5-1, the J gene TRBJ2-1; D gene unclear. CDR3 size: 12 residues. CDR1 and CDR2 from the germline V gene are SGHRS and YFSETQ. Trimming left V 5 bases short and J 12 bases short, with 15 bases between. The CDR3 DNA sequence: TGCGCCAGCAGTTCGGACGGGCCGGGGCAGTTCTTC. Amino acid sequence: CASSSDGPGQFF.

The CDR3 DNA reads TGTGCCAGCAGCCAGGGACTAGCGGGAGACAATGAGCAGTTCTTC. Amino acid sequence: CASSQGLAGDNEQFF. This rearrangement joins TRBV14 to TRBJ2-1; 14 bases line up with TRBD2. CDR3 length: 15 residues. The J segment lost 5 bases and the V segment lost 3 bases, leaving 0 bases of the junction unmatched. Germline values: CDR1 SGHDN, CDR2 FVKESK.

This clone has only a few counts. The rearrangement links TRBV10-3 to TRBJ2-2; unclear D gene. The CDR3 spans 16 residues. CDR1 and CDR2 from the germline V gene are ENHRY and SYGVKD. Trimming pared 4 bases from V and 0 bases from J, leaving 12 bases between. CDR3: CAISGSESSNTGELFF. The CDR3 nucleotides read TGTGCCATCAGTGGGTCAGAGAGTTCGAACACCGGGGAGCTGTTTTTT.

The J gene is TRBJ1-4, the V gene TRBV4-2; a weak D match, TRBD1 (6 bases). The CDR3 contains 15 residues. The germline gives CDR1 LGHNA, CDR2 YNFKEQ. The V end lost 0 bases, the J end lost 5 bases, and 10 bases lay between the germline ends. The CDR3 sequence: CASSQDIQGNEKLFF. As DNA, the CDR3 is TGTGCCAGCAGCCAAGATATCCAGGGGAATGAAAAACTGTTTTTT.

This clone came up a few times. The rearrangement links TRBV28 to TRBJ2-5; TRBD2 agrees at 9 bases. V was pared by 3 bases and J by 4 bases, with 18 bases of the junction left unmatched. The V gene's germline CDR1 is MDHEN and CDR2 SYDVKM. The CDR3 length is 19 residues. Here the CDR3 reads CASSFYSGSLTGMVETQYF. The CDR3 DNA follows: TGTGCCAGCAGTTTCTATAGCGGGAGCCTCACCGGGATGGTAGAGACCCAGTACTTC.